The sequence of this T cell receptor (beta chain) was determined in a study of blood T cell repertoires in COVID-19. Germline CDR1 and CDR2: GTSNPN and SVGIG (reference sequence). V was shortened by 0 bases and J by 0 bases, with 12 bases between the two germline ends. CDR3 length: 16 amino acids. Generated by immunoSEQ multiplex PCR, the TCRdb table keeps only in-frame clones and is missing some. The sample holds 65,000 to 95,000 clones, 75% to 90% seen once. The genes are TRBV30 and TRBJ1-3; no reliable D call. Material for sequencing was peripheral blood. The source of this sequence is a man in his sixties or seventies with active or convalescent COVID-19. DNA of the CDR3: TGTGCCTGGAGTGTGGGGAGGCGAGCCTCTGGAAACACCATATATTTT. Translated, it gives CAWSVGRRASGNTIYF.